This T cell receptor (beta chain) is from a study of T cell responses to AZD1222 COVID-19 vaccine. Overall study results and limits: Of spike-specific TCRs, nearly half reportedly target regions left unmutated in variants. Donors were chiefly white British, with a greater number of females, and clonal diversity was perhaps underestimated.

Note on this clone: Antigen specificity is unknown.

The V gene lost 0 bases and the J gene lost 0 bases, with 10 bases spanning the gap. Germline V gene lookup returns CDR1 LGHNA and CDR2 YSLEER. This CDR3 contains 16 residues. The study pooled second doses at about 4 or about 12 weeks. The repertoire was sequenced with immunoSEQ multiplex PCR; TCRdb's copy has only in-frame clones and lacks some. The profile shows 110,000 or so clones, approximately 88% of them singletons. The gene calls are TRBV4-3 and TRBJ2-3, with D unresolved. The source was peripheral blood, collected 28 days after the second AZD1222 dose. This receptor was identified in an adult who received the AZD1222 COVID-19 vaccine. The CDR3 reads CASSQDADPSTDTQYF. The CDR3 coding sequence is TGCGCCAGCAGCCAAGACGCGGACCCTAGCACAGATACGCAGTATTTT.